This T cell receptor beta chain was sequenced for a study of cytomegalovirus exposure and HLA in healthy donors (dated by TCRdb to between 2016 and 2019). A note on the overall study: In an earlier analysis of about 560 of the donors, 250 to 300 Gb of sequence data and approximately 100 million unique TCR beta sequences from roughly 200 million T cells were reported. Both class I and class II loci were covered by HLA typing, at four-digit resolution. Of the roughly 390 genotyped donors, approximately 83% fell in the genetic ancestry cluster associated with self-reported Caucasian donors. To study patterns of TCR occurrence, a later analysis re-analyzed previously published TCR beta repertoires from just over 650 donors and added high-resolution HLA genotyping. Typing coverage differed by locus: A, B, C, DRB1 and DQB1 were typed in roughly 620-640 donors, DQA1 in 500 to 550, DPA1 in around 610, and DPB1 in 472. To predict cytomegalovirus infection status, the study combined high-throughput TCR immunosequencing, statistical association of individual TCRs with disease status, and machine learning. Among around 400 genotyped donors of the cohort, an average of around 240,000 unique TCR beta nucleotide sequences were sequenced per donor, roughly a sixth of them non-productive. Using immunosequencing, the study profiled T cell repertoires from around 680 subjects and related those repertoires to cytomegalovirus serostatus. All discovery cohort repertoires had been generated on a single sequencing platform. An early release that covered around 590 HLA-typed donors contained 300 to 350 gigabases of sequencing data and tens of millions of unique TCR sequences. A handful of DR-DQ haplotypes were handled as single units for association and clustering because linkage in the cohort was strong. Rather than using new phenotypic data, the later analysis identified candidate immune exposures from TCR beta sequences and from how often those sequences occurred across donors. Genome-wide SNP genotypes for about 65% of the 666 donors were used in a later genetic analysis, which treated that subset as a discovery cohort. Donor age, sex, ethnicity and CMV serostatus were collected together with the repertoire data. The aim of the study was to test whether cataloging public T cell receptors could identify signatures of past pathogen exposure. In an earlier analysis of 587 of the donors, high-throughput TCR beta sequencing was used to judge whether each TCR beta V gene segment behaved as functional or pseudogenic. Along with the approximately 620-subject first cohort, a separate validation cohort of over 90 different subjects was used.

The receptor library was made with the immunoSEQ multiplex PCR assay. A mixture of 60 forward primers for TCR Vbeta segments and 13 reverse primers for TCR Jbeta segments was used in the multiplex PCR. The CDR3 region of rearranged TCR beta genes was amplified from genomic DNA with a multiplex PCR assay. The amplified TCR beta libraries were sequenced on the Illumina HiSeq System as 87-base-pair reads. The study's processing was this. Across the 500 to 700 repertoires, a later analysis counted some 80 million unique TCR beta chains, 9.5 million to 13 million of which were shared by at least two donors. To remove PCR and sequencing errors, raw reads were error-corrected and collapsed into unique sequences using a nearest-neighbor algorithm that merged closely related sequences. CDR3 sequences were aligned to IMGT reference sequences to assign V, D and J gene segments. For a sequence to be retained, at least a six-nucleotide match to both a V gene segment and a J gene segment was required. A rearrangement was called productive if the CDR3 had no stop codons and remained in frame with V and J, and every other rearrangement was called non-productive. Following IMGT convention, CDR3 was defined as the stretch from the second conserved V-encoded cysteine to the conserved J-encoded phenylalanine. The earlier analysis of roughly 590 of the donors excluded any sequence lacking an unambiguous match to a single V gene segment. An earlier analysis of several hundred of the donors called V segments functional above 56.7% productive rearrangements and segregating when the between-donor standard deviation exceeded 5%. A statistical classification framework was built to diagnose cytomegalovirus status from the catalog of TCR beta chain sequences. A later analysis assigned V and J genes by comparing TCR nucleotide sequences with IMGT/GENE-DB human TR gene sequences. In a later analysis, CDR3 sequences and most-parsimonious VDJ recombination scenarios were assigned using the TCRdist pipeline. In a later analysis, each TCR beta chain was defined by its CDR3 amino acid sequence together with its V-gene family, and reads without a unique V-gene family were excluded. To address suspected cross-contamination and a sequencing artifact, a later analysis removed a few hundred highly shared, low-generation-probability nucleotide sequences. In a later analysis, a clonal expansion index for each public chain was calculated from normalized within-repertoire ranks of inferred template counts. A later analysis computed generation probabilities with a VDJ recombination model fitted to out-of-frame rearrangements, and checked the results against IGoR. In a later analysis, hypergeometric tests were used to score TCR-TCR, TCR-HLA and TCR-CMV co-occurrence, with a repertoire-size bias correction applied to TCR pairs. In a later analysis, false discovery rates were estimated by permuting HLA or CMV assignments 20 times. A later analysis grouped co-occurring TCRs with DBSCAN, adding TCRdist sequence similarity when clustering within HLA-allele-positive subsets. For co-occurrence clustering, repertoires with fewer than 30,000 or more than 120,000 public chains were excluded, along with roughly 5 repertoires with anomalous nucleotide sharing. As stored in TCRdb, this immuneACCESS dataset retains in-frame rearrangements with V and J assigned. A fraction of the clones does not appear; measured against another copy, unresolved V genes explain less than half of the discrepancy, and the remainder lacks a known reason. The V and J calls and the clone size are those of that table, but D and trimming were determined from the DNA. In this sample the table shows some 60,000 clones, approximately 80% of which occur a single time. The leading ten clones occupy approximately 6% of the sample.

In total, fewer than 750 healthy bone marrow donors made up the cohort. Cohort members were all nominally healthy when sampled, although unrecorded immune exposures were likely present. The donor tested CMV seronegative and was one of the 352 seronegative cohort members. Every donor gave a peripheral blood sample, and the peripheral blood mononuclear cells from that sample were used for TCR beta sequencing. Genomic DNA was extracted from the blood cell samples with the Qiagen DNeasy Blood Extraction Kit. This clone was seen once. No antigen is known for it. Per-base quality was not reported, and no clone a single base away is much larger than it. The CDR3 measures 12 amino acids from cysteine to phenylalanine. CDR3 DNA only is kept here, 36 bases in frame from base 1. CDR1 and CDR2 are read off the germline V gene as SQVTM and ANQGSEA. A distance of 9 bases separates the germline ends of V and J, which lose 5 bases and 4 bases respectively.

General study outcomes and caveats: Because HLA typing was missing for some donors at each locus, association tests included only the typed subset. While some public TCRs were present in many individuals, most TCR sequences turned up only very rarely across donors. Presence/absence analyses assumed roughly uniform sequencing depth across donors, an assumption that may not hold. Linkage disequilibrium might explain the correlated functional status among segregating V segments, but an unknown experimental factor could not be ruled out. When HLA alleles, especially DR and DQ, strongly co-occurred, attributing TCR associations to individual alleles was difficult. A later genetic analysis associated a missense DCLRE1C variant with V-gene and J-gene trimming of TCR beta chains, and an independent cohort replicated the association. Seventeen rarely observed V segments, including chromosome 9 orphons, were excluded from the earlier analysis of some 590 of the donors because counts were too low. CMV serostatus was the only immune exposure information available for the cohort. In an earlier analysis of 500 to 650 of the donors, most TCR beta V segments appeared in productive rearrangements about 87% or about 30% of the time, broadly matching IMGT annotations. Compared with the roughly 670-donor mean, donors in an Asian-associated ancestry cluster had fewer N-insertions in productive TCRs, according to a later genetic analysis. In a later analysis, HLA-associated TCR beta chains showed more clonal expansion and lower generation probabilities than non-associated chains that were equally common. Several of the top co-occurrence clusters appeared to be linked to parvovirus B19, influenza, CMV and Epstein-Barr virus, according to a later analysis. A group of highly shared sequence variants was considered likely to be a technical artifact of the sequencing pipeline. Most CMV-associated TCR beta chains appeared to be HLA-restricted in a later analysis, and the HLA associations seemed to be driven largely by CMV exposure. A further reported finding was that TCR beta sequences accurately predicted the HLA-A and HLA-B alleles for most subjects in the first cohort. In vitro tests confirmed that a few of the cytomegalovirus-associated TCR beta chains recognize cytomegalovirus antigens. In a later analysis, the rate of TCR association differed among HLA loci, with DRB1 alleles having the most associated TCRs and HLA-C alleles having the fewest. Only TCR beta chains were sequenced in this cohort, and the absence of alpha or paired-chain data limited detectable features. It was suggested by the authors that the approach could potentially be generalized to other disease states and immunological phenotypes. A later analysis associated about 17,000 TCR beta sequences with specific HLA alleles at a false discovery rate of 0.05. The classifier was reported to diagnose cytomegalovirus status with high specificity and sensitivity in both the original cohort and the validation cohort. The study gave a list of roughly 150 TCR beta chains associated with cytomegalovirus. The 87-base-pair reads could not distinguish some IMGT-functional V segments, including TRBV6-2 and TRBV6-3, so those segments were excluded.

The sequenced material came from PBMCs. This TCR was recovered from a male donor in good health and CMV-seronegative. The rearranged chain carries TRBV29-1 and TRBJ1-5; the D gene cannot be resolved reliably. For the CDR3, the sequence is CSVREVNQPQHF. The DNA is TGCAGCGTTCGAGAGGTTAATCAGCCCCAGCATTTT.